This is a list of T cell receptor beta chains from one sample in a study of blood T cell repertoires in COVID-19. This table comes from immunoSEQ multiplex PCR, and its TCRdb copy is limited to in-frame clones, with some not included. In the table there are a few hundred thousand clones, about nine tenths of which are singletons. The sample consisted of PBMCs or T cells enriched from blood (not recorded which). The source of these receptors is a woman aged 50 to 60 who had been exposed to COVID-19. Both conserved end residues are part of each CDR3. Each record gives: J gene, D gene, V gene, clone size, CDR3 protein, CDR3 DNA. The D gene is left open where the match is weak. Size is omitted from some rows. Given values are once, few, many or a class for expanded clones.

j_call: TRBJ1-2
d_call: TRBD1
v_call: TRBV6-5
clone_size: once
cdr3_aa: CASTRDRGYGYTF
cdr3_nt: TGTGCCAGCACTCGAGACAGGGGCTATGGCTACACCTTC

j_call: TRBJ2-7
d_call: TRBD2
v_call: TRBV2
clone_size: -
cdr3_aa: CASSGLAGTYEQYF
cdr3_nt: TGTGCCAGCAGCGGACTAGCGGGTACCTACGAGCAGTACTTC

j_call: TRBJ1-2
d_call: TRBD1
v_call: TRBV4-1
clone_size: -
cdr3_aa: CASSRDRVRHGYTF
cdr3_nt: TGCGCCAGCAGCCGGGACAGGGTGAGGCATGGCTACACCTTC

j_call: TRBJ1-6
d_call: -
v_call: TRBV2
clone_size: once
cdr3_aa: CASSVSSSYNSPLHF
cdr3_nt: TGTGCCAGCAGTGTGAGTAGCTCCTATAATTCACCCCTCCACTTT

j_call: TRBJ2-7
d_call: TRBD2
v_call: TRBV28
clone_size: -
cdr3_aa: CASKDSELAGGDYEQYF
cdr3_nt: TGTGCCAGCAAGGACAGCGAACTAGCGGGGGGGGACTACGAGCAGTACTTC

j_call: TRBJ1-5
d_call: -
v_call: TRBV2
clone_size: once
cdr3_aa: CASRTEASNQPQHF
cdr3_nt: TGTGCCAGCAGGACCGAGGCTAGCAATCAGCCCCAGCATTTT

j_call: TRBJ2-1
d_call: -
v_call: TRBV5-1
clone_size: -
cdr3_aa: CASSLAGYNNEQFF
cdr3_nt: TGCGCCAGCAGCTTGGCCGGGTACAACAATGAGCAGTTCTTC

j_call: TRBJ1-1
d_call: -
v_call: TRBV7-9
clone_size: few
cdr3_aa: CASRGQVNTEAFF
cdr3_nt: TGTGCCAGCAGAGGCCAGGTGAACACTGAAGCTTTCTTT

j_call: TRBJ2-6
d_call: TRBD1
v_call: TRBV7-8
clone_size: -
cdr3_aa: CASSPGQGFGANVLTF
cdr3_nt: TGTGCCAGCAGCCCTGGACAGGGTTTCGGGGCCAACGTCCTGACTTTC

j_call: TRBJ1-2
d_call: TRBD1
v_call: TRBV15
clone_size: -
cdr3_aa: CATSKDRALSGYTF
cdr3_nt: TGTGCCACCAGCAAGGACAGGGCCTTGTCAGGCTACACCTTC

j_call: TRBJ2-7
d_call: TRBD1
v_call: TRBV28
clone_size: -
cdr3_aa: CASSQWDRVPYEQYF
cdr3_nt: TGTGCCAGCAGTCAATGGGACAGGGTTCCCTACGAGCAGTACTTC

j_call: TRBJ1-2
d_call: TRBD1
v_call: TRBV7-9
clone_size: -
cdr3_aa: CASSSRGDGYTF
cdr3_nt: TGTGCCAGCAGCTCCAGGGGGGATGGCTACACCTTC

j_call: TRBJ1-4
d_call: TRBD1
v_call: TRBV2
clone_size: -
cdr3_aa: CASSANTGGAGEKLFF
cdr3_nt: TGTGCCAGCAGCGCTAACACAGGGGGCGCAGGTGAAAAACTGTTTTTT

j_call: TRBJ1-3
d_call: TRBD1
v_call: TRBV15
clone_size: few
cdr3_aa: CATSREMQGVAGNTIYF
cdr3_nt: TGTGCCACCAGCAGAGAAATGCAGGGGGTGGCCGGAAACACCATATATTTT

j_call: TRBJ2-1
d_call: TRBD1
v_call: TRBV28
clone_size: once
cdr3_aa: CASSSGIRGSYNEQFF
cdr3_nt: TGTGCCAGCAGTTCGGGGATCAGGGGGTCCTACAATGAGCAGTTCTTC

j_call: TRBJ1-6
d_call: TRBD1
v_call: TRBV30
clone_size: -
cdr3_aa: CAWRGQGAYNSPLHF
cdr3_nt: TGTGCCTGGAGGGGACAGGGGGCTTATAATTCACCCCTCCACTTT

j_call: TRBJ2-5
d_call: TRBD2
v_call: TRBV7-2
clone_size: -
cdr3_aa: CASSFQIGTSGGAQETQYF
cdr3_nt: TGTGCCAGCAGCTTTCAGATCGGGACTAGCGGGGGGGCACAAGAGACCCAGTACTTC

j_call: TRBJ2-2
d_call: -
v_call: TRBV5-1
clone_size: -
cdr3_aa: CASSAGLTGELFF
cdr3_nt: TGCGCCAGCAGCGCGGGACTCACCGGGGAGCTGTTTTTT

j_call: TRBJ2-7
d_call: -
v_call: TRBV4-1
clone_size: -
cdr3_aa: CASSQDPAPGNEQYF
cdr3_nt: TGCGCCAGCAGCCAAGATCCGGCGCCCGGGAACGAGCAGTACTTC

j_call: TRBJ2-6
d_call: -
v_call: TRBV18
clone_size: -
cdr3_aa: CASSPYALGAAGANVLTF
cdr3_nt: TGTGCCAGCTCACCATATGCTCTGGGGGCGGCTGGGGCCAACGTCCTGACTTTC

j_call: TRBJ1-2
d_call: -
v_call: TRBV5-8
clone_size: -
cdr3_aa: CASSFPSGYGYTF
cdr3_nt: TGTGCCAGCAGCTTTCCTTCGGGCTATGGCTACACCTTC

j_call: TRBJ1-2
d_call: -
v_call: TRBV2
clone_size: -
cdr3_aa: CASIGDHVYGYTF
cdr3_nt: TGTGCCAGCATAGGAGACCATGTGTATGGCTACACCTTC

j_call: TRBJ2-3
d_call: -
v_call: TRBV19
clone_size: -
cdr3_aa: CASSILQSTDTQYF
cdr3_nt: TGTGCCAGTAGTATATTACAGAGCACAGATACGCAGTATTTT

j_call: TRBJ1-2
d_call: -
v_call: TRBV19
clone_size: -
cdr3_aa: CASSGPGTLYGYTF
cdr3_nt: TGTGCCAGTAGTGGTCCGGGGACTCTCTATGGCTACACCTTC